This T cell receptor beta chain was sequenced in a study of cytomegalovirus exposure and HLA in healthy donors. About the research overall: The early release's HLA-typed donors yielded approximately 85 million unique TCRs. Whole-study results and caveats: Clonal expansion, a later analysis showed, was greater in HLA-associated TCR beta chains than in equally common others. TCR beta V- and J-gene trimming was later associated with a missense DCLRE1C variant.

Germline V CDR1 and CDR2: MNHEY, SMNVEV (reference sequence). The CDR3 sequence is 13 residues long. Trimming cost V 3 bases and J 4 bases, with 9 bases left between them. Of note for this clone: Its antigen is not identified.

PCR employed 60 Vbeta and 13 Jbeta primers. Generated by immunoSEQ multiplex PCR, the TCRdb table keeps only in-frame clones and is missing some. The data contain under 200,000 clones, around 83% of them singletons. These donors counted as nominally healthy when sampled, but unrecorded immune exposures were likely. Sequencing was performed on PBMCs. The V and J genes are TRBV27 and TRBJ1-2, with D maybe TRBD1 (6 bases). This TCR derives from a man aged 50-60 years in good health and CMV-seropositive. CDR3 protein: CASSFRGSYGYTF. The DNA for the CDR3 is TGTGCCAGCAGTTTCAGGGGTTCCTATGGCTACACCTTC.